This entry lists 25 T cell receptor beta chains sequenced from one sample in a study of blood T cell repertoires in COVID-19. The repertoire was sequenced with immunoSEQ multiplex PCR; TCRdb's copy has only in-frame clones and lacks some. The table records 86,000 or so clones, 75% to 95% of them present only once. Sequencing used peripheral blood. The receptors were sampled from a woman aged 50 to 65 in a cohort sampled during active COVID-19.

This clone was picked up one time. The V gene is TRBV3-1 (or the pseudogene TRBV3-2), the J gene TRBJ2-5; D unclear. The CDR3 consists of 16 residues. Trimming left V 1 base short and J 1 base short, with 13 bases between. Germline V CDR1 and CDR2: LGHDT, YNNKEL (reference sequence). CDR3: CASSQGTYRAQETQYF. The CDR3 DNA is TGTGCCAGCAGCCAAGGAACGTACAGAGCCCAAGAGACCCAGTACTTC.

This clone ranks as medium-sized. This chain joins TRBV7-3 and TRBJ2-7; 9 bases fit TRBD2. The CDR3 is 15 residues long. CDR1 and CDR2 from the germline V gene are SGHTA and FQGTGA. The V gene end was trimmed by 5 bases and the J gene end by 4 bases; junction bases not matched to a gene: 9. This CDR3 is CASSPGGAGGYEQYF. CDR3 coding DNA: TGTGCCAGCAGCCCCGGGGGGGCGGGAGGGTACGAGCAGTACTTC.

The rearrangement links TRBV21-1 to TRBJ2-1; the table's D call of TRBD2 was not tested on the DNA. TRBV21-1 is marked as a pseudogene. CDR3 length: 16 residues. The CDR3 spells CASTKPLAGANNEQFF. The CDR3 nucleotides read TGTGCCAGCACCAAACCTCTAGCGGGAGCCAACAATGAGCAGTTCTTC.

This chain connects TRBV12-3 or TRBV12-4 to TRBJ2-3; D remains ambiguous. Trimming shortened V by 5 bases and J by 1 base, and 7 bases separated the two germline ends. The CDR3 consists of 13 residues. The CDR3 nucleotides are TGTGCCAGCAGTCCCCGGGGCACAGATACGCAGTATTTT. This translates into CASSPRGTDTQYF.

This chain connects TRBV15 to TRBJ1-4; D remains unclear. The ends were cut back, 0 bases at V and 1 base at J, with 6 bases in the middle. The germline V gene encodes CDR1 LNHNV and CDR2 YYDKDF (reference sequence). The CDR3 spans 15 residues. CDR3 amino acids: CATSRDPGTNEKLFF. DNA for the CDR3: TGTGCCACCAGCAGAGATCCAGGAACTAATGAAAAACTGTTTTTT. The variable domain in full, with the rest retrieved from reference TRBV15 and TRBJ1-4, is DAMVIQNPRYQVTQFGKPVTLSCSQTLNHNVMYWYQQKSSQAPKLLFHYYDKDFNNEADTPDNFQSRRPNTSFCFLDIRSPGLGDTAMYLCATSRDPGTNEKLFFGSGTQLSVL.

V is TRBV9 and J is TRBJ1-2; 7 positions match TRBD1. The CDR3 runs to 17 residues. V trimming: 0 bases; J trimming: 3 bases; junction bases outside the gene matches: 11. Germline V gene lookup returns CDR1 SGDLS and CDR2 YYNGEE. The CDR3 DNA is TGTGCCAGCAGCGTAGCCGGGTCGGACAGGATTCACTATGGCTACACCTTC. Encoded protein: CASSVAGSDRIHYGYTF.

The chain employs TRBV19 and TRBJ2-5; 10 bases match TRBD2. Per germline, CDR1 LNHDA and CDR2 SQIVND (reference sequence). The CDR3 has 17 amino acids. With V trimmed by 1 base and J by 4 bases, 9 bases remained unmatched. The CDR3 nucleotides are TGTGCCAGTAGTATAGCACGACTAGCGGGTTCTCGAGAGACCCAGTACTTC. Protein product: CASSIARLAGSRETQYF.

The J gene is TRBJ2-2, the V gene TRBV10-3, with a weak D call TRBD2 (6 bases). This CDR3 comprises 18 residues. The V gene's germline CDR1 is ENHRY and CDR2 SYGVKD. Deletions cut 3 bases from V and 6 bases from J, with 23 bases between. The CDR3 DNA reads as TGTGCCATCAGTGATTTAAGTGGTGGAGGGGTCGTACCCGGGGAGCTGTTTTTT. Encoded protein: CAISDLSGGGVVPGELFF.

CDR3 DNA: TGTGCCAGCAGCGTAGGAGGGACAGGGGCTAATGAAAAACTGTTTTTT. It encodes CASSVGGTGANEKLFF. The gene calls are TRBV9 and TRBJ1-4; 10 bases agree with TRBD1. In germline, CDR1 is SGDLS, CDR2 YYNGEE. The CDR3 consists of 16 residues. The V gene end was trimmed by 0 bases and the J gene end by 3 bases; junction bases not matched to a gene: 2.

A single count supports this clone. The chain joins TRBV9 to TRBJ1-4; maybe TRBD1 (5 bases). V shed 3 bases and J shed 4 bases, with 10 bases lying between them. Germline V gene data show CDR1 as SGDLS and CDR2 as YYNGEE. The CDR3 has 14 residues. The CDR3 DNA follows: TGTGCCAGCAGCGCCGGGGGAATTAATGAAAAACTGTTTTTT. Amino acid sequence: CASSAGGINEKLFF.

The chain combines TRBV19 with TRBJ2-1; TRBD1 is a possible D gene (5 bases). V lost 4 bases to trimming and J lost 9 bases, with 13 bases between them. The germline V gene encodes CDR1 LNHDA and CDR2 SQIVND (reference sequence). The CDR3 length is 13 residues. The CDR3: CASSKGQGGEQFF. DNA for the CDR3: TGTGCCAGTAGTAAGGGCCAGGGCGGTGAGCAGTTCTTC. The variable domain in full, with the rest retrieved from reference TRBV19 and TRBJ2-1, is DGGITQSPKYLFRKEGQNVTLSCEQNLNHDAMYWYRQDPGQGLRLIYYSQIVNDFQKGDIAEGYSVSREKKESFPLTVTSAQKNPTAFYLCASSKGQGGEQFFGPGTRLTVL.

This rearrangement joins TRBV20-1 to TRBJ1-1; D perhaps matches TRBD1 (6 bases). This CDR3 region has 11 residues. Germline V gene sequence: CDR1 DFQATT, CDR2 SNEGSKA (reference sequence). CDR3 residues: CSKGVGNGAFF. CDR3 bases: TGCTCGAAGGGGGTAGGTAATGGAGCTTTCTTT.

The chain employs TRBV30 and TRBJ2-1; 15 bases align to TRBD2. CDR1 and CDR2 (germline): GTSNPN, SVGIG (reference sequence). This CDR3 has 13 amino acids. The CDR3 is CARTSGGAGEQFF. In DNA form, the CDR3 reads TGTGCTCGGACTAGCGGGGGGGCCGGTGAGCAGTTCTTC.

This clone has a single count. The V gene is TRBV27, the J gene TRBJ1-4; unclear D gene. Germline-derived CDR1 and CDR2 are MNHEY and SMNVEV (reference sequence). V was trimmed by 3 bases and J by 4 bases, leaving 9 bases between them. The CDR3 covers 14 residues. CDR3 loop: CASSLHTLNEKLFF. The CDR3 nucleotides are TGTGCCAGCAGTTTGCACACCCTTAATGAAAAACTGTTTTTT. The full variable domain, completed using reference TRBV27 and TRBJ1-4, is EAQVTQNPRYLITVTGKKLTVTCSQNMNHEYMSWYRQDPGLGLRQIYYSMNVEVTDKGDVPEGYKVSRKEKRNFPLILESPSPNQTSLYFCASSLHTLNEKLFFGSGTQLSVL.

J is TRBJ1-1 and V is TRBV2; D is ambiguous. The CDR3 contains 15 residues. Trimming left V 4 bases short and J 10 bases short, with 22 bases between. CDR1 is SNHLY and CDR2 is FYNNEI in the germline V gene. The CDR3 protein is CASSGQVALVLPAFF. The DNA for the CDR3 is TGTGCCAGCAGTGGGCAGGTCGCTCTTGTTCTGCCAGCTTTCTTT.

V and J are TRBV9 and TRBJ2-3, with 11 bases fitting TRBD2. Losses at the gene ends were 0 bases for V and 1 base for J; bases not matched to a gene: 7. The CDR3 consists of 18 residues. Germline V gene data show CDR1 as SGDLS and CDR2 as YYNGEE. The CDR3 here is CASSVAGRLAGRTDTQYF. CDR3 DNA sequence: TGTGCCAGCAGCGTAGCGGGCCGACTAGCGGGGCGCACAGATACGCAGTATTTT.

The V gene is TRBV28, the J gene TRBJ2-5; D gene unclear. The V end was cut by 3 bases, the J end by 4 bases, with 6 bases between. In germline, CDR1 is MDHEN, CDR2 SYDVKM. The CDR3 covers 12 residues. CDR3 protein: CASSFPVETQYF. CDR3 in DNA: TGTGCCAGCAGTTTTCCCGTAGAGACCCAGTACTTC.

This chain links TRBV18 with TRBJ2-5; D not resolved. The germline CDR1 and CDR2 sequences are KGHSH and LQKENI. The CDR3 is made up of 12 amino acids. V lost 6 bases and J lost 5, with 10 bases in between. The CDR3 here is CASSPNRETQYF. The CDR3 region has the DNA TGTGCCAGCTCGCCGAATCGGGAGACCCAGTACTTC.

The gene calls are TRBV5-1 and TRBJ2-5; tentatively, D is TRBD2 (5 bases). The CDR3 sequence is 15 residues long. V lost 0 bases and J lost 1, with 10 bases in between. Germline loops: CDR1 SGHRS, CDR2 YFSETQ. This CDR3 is CASSLAGLAQETQYF. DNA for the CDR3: TGCGCCAGCAGCTTGGCCGGACTGGCCCAAGAGACCCAGTACTTC.

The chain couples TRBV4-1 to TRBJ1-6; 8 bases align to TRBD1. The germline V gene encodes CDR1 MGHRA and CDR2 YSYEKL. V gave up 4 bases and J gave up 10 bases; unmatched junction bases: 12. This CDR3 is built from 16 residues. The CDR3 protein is CASSLSMVQGGSPLHF. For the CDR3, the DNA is TGCGCCAGCAGCCTTAGCATGGTACAGGGGGGCTCACCCCTCCACTTT.

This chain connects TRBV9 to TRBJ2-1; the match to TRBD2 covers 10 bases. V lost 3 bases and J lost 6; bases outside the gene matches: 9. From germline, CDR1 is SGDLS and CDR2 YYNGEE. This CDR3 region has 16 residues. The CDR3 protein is CASSAKGTSVFNEQFF. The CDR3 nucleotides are TGTGCCAGCAGCGCTAAGGGGACTAGCGTCTTCAATGAGCAGTTCTTC.

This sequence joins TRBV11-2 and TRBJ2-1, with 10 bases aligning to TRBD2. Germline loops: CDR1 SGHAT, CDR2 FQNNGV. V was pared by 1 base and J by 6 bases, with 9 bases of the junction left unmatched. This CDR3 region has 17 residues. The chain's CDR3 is CASSLVVGLAGVNEQFF. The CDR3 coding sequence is TGTGCCAGCAGCTTAGTGGTCGGGCTAGCGGGAGTCAATGAGCAGTTCTTC. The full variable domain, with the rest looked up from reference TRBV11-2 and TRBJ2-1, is EAGVAQSPRYKIIEKRQSVAFWCNPISGHATLYWYQQILGQGPKLLIQFQNNGVVDDSQLPKDRFSAERLKGVDSTLKIQPAKLEDSAVYLCASSLVVGLAGVNEQFFGPGTRLTVL.

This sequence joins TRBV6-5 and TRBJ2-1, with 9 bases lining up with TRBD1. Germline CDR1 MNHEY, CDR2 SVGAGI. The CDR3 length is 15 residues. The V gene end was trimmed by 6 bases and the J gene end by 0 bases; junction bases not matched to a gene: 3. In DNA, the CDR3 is TGTGCCAGCAGGAAGACAGGGGGCTCCTACAATGAGCAGTTCTTC. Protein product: CASRKTGGSYNEQFF.

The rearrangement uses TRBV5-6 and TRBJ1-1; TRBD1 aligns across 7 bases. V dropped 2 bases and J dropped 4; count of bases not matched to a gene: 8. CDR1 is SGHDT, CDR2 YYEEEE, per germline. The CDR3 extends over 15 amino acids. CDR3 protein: CASSFFDRVFTEAFF. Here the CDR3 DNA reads TGTGCCAGCAGCTTTTTTGACAGGGTCTTCACTGAAGCTTTCTTT.

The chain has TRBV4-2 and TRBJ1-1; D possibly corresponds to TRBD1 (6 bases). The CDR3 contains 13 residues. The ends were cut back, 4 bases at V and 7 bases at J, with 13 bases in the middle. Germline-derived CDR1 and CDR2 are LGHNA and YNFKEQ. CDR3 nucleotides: TGTGCCAGCAGCCTGGGGGGGGGCTTTGAAGCTTTCTTT. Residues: CASSLGGGFEAFF.